These 27 T cell receptor beta chains were all obtained from the same sample, sequenced in a study of blood T cell repertoires in COVID-19. Data came from immunoSEQ multiplex PCR; TCRdb stores just in-frame clones and leaves some out. This sample has roughly 100,000 clones, with about four fifths found just once. The source material was peripheral blood. Receptors originate from a man aged 70-80 years with active or convalescent COVID-19.

The J gene is TRBJ1-1, the V gene TRBV3-1 (or the pseudogene TRBV3-2); D ambiguous. V shed 4 bases and J shed 1 base, with 10 bases lying between them. CDR3 length: 14 residues. The germline V gene encodes CDR1 LGHDT and CDR2 YNNKEL (reference sequence). The CDR3 DNA is TGTGCCAGCAGCCCCGGACGGGGGAACACTGAAGCTTTCTTT. Encoded protein: CASSPGRGNTEAFF.

The chain carries TRBV12-3 or TRBV12-4 and TRBJ1-2, with a possible D match to TRBD1 (6 bases). Trimming stripped 6 bases from V and 9 bases from J, with 17 bases between. This CDR3 is built from 13 residues. The CDR3 nucleotides are TGTGCCAGCAGGCCCGGGACTAGGGGGAGCTACACCTTC. Residues: CASRPGTRGSYTF.

The V and J genes are TRBV7-3 and TRBJ2-2; 11 bases fit TRBD2. This CDR3 spans 15 amino acids. The germline CDR1 and CDR2 sequences are SGHTA and FQGTGA. V was clipped by 8 bases and J by 6 bases; unmatched bases: 8. The CDR3 DNA follows: TGTGCCAGCTCCTATAGCGGGGGGGCCCCCGGGGAGCTGTTTTTT. Protein sequence: CASSYSGGAPGELFF.

This clone has more than one count but fewer than ten. This rearrangement joins TRBV4-2 to TRBJ1-3; 8 nucleotides line up with TRBD1. The V and J ends lost 5 bases and 0 bases, in that order; junction bases with no gene match: 6. Germline lookup yields CDR1 LGHNA and CDR2 YNFKEQ. This CDR3 has 16 amino acids. The CDR3 is CASSSQGDRSGNTIYF. CDR3 DNA sequence: TGTGCCAGCAGCTCACAGGGGGATCGCTCTGGAAACACCATATATTTT.

V gene TRBV3-1 (or the pseudogene TRBV3-2) combines with J gene TRBJ1-1; tentative D call: TRBD1 (5 bases). CDR1 is LGHDT, CDR2 YNNKEL, per germline (reference sequence). Between the trimmed V and J ends, which lost 1 base and 4 bases, there was a span of 10 bases. The CDR3 has 14 amino acids. Here the CDR3 DNA reads TGTGCCAGCAGCCAAGTGAACGGGGGCACTGAAGCTTTCTTT. It encodes CASSQVNGGTEAFF.

CDR3 nucleotide sequence: TGTGCCAGCAGCTTACAGGGTTACTACTCTGGGGCCAACGTCCTGACTTTC. Its protein product is CASSLQGYYSGANVLTF. The V call is TRBV5-8, the J call TRBJ2-6; maybe TRBD1 (6 bases). CDR1 and CDR2 from the germline V gene are SGHTS and YDEGEE. The V end lost 2 bases, the J end lost 0 bases, and 12 bases lay between the germline ends. CDR3 length: 17 amino acids.

This sequence joins TRBV19 and TRBJ1-5; D perhaps matches TRBD1 (6 bases). V was trimmed by 3 bases and J by 8 bases, leaving 14 bases between them. CDR1 is LNHDA and CDR2 is SQIVND in the germline V gene (reference sequence). The CDR3 has 14 residues. The CDR3 DNA sequence: TGTGCCAGTAGTATCGAGGGGGGGCCGGAGCCCCAGCATTTT. Translation: CASSIEGGPEPQHF.

The V and J genes are TRBV28 and TRBJ1-5; 9 positions agree with TRBD1. From germline, CDR1 is MDHEN and CDR2 SYDVKM. The CDR3 has 15 residues. Germline trimming cut 5 bases from V and 4 bases from J; bases unmatched to any gene: 6. The CDR3 region is CASSPRDRANQPQHF. DNA of the CDR3: TGTGCCAGCAGTCCCCGGGACAGGGCTAATCAGCCCCAGCATTTT.

The V gene is TRBV6-5, the J gene TRBJ1-1; tentatively, D is TRBD1 (5 bases). Germline CDR1 reads MNHEY; CDR2 reads SVGAGI. Trimming pared 8 bases from V and 6 bases from J, leaving 19 bases between. The CDR3 is 14 residues long. This CDR3 reads CASSPGRIHPEAFF. The CDR3, as DNA: TGTGCCAGCTCCCCAGGGCGGATCCATCCTGAAGCTTTCTTT.

The chain has TRBV3-1 (or the pseudogene TRBV3-2) and TRBJ1-2; TRBD1 aligns across 10 bases. Germline V gene data show CDR1 as LGHDT and CDR2 as YNNKEL (reference sequence). The V gene end was trimmed by 1 base and the J gene end by 7 bases; junction bases not matched to a gene: 0. This CDR3 is 13 amino acids long. The CDR3: CASSQGQGAGYTF. In nucleotides, the CDR3 is TGTGCCAGCAGCCAAGGACAGGGGGCTGGCTACACCTTC.

This rearrangement joins TRBV18 to TRBJ1-5; D not resolved. From germline, CDR1 is KGHSH and CDR2 LQKENI. Trimming shortened V by 6 bases and J by 7 bases, and 13 bases separated the two germline ends. CDR3 length: 13 residues. The DNA of the CDR3 is TGTGCCAGCTCCCCCTCTGTAGCGCAGCCCCAGCATTTT. Amino acids: CASSPSVAQPQHF.

The rearrangement links TRBV7-9 to TRBJ1-4, with 8 bases aligning to TRBD1. The junction had 5 bases not matched to a gene; V was cut back by 5 bases and J by 6 bases. CDR3 length equals 14 residues. Germline CDR1 and CDR2: SEHNR and FQNEAQ (reference sequence). The DNA for the CDR3 is TGTGCCAGCAGCACGACAGGGGTTGATGAAAAACTGTTTTTT. It translates to CASSTTGVDEKLFF.

V is TRBV7-2 and J is TRBJ2-1, with D unclear. Germline loops: CDR1 SGHTA, CDR2 FQGNSA. V shed 4 bases and J shed 8 bases, with 9 bases lying between them. There are 12 residues in the CDR3. CDR3 DNA: TGTGCCAGCAGCTCCTCGTTCCATGAGCAGTTCTTC. Its translation: CASSSSFHEQFF.

The chain joins TRBV5-4 to TRBJ2-3; the D gene is possibly TRBD2 (5 bases). Germline-derived CDR1 and CDR2 are SGHNT and YYREEE (reference sequence). This CDR3 is 13 amino acids long. V dropped 4 bases and J dropped 6 bases, with 12 bases sitting between them. CDR3 amino acids: CASSRSSGDTQYF. In DNA form, the CDR3 reads TGTGCCAGCAGCCGATCATCGGGGGATACGCAGTATTTT.

The sample holds one count of this clone. The chain joins TRBV5-4 to TRBJ2-5; possibly TRBD2 for D (6 bases). The V end lost 2 bases, the J end lost 3 bases, and 20 bases lay between the germline ends. The CDR3 extends over 17 amino acids. Germline CDR1 is SGHNT and CDR2 is YYREEE (reference sequence). The CDR3, as DNA: TGTGCCAGCAGCTTAGCCCCCGGACGCACGGGGGAAGAGACCCAGTACTTC. Translation: CASSLAPGRTGEETQYF.

V gene TRBV7-6 combines with J gene TRBJ2-1; the D gene is possibly TRBD2 (6 bases). Germline V gene lookup returns CDR1 SGHVS and CDR2 FNYEAQ. The CDR3 is made up of 16 amino acids. The germline V and J ends were trimmed by 2 bases and 8 bases, with 19 bases remaining between them. In nucleotides, the CDR3 is TGTGCCAGCAGCTTACTAGGGACGGGGAGGCGAGATGAGCAGTTCTTC. Protein product: CASSLLGTGRRDEQFF.

The J gene is TRBJ1-6, the V gene TRBV27, with D hard to call. This CDR3 comprises 14 residues. Trimming took 4 bases from V and 4 from J, leaving 8 bases between them. Germline V gene lookup returns CDR1 MNHEY and CDR2 SMNVEV (reference sequence). The CDR3 protein is CASSSTAYNSPLHF. In DNA form, the CDR3 reads TGTGCCAGCAGTTCCACAGCATATAATTCACCCCTCCACTTT.

The rearrangement joins TRBV28 to TRBJ2-2; tentatively, D is TRBD2 (6 bases). The CDR3 has 15 residues. Trimming pared 5 bases from V and 2 bases from J, leaving 12 bases between. In germline, CDR1 is MDHEN, CDR2 SYDVKM. The CDR3 loop is CASSVSGGNTGELFF. CDR3 sequence (DNA): TGTGCCAGCAGTGTCTCCGGGGGAAACACCGGGGAGCTGTTTTTT.

The rearrangement links TRBV7-3 to TRBJ1-3; 9 bases match TRBD1. Germline CDR1 and CDR2: SGHTA and FQGTGA. V dropped 0 bases and J dropped 3; count of bases not matched to a gene: 3. There are 16 residues in the CDR3. This chain's CDR3 is CASSLTGQGNGNTIYF. The CDR3 bases are TGTGCCAGCAGCTTAACCGGACAGGGGAATGGAAACACCATATATTTT.

V is TRBV28 and J is TRBJ1-5; tentative D call: TRBD1 (6 bases). The germline CDR1 and CDR2 sequences are MDHEN and SYDVKM. Trimming left V 6 bases short and J 6 bases short, with 6 bases between. The CDR3 is 11 residues long. The CDR3 here is CASRGGQPQHF. The CDR3 DNA reads TGTGCCAGCAGAGGGGGTCAGCCCCAGCATTTT.

This clone was recorded once. The chain links TRBV29-1 to TRBJ2-1; D unresolved. This CDR3 contains 14 residues. The V and J ends lost 6 bases and 0 bases respectively, with 12 bases between them. Germline V lookup: CDR1 SQVTM, CDR2 ANQGSEA. The CDR3 coding sequence is TGCAGCGTCGTGAGTCCGAGCTCCTACAATGAGCAGTTCTTC. Translating it yields CSVVSPSSYNEQFF.

The gene calls are TRBV19 and TRBJ2-7; 10 bases are a match to TRBD1. The CDR3 has 13 amino acids. The V gene end was trimmed by 8 bases and the J gene end by 1 base; junction bases not matched to a gene: 2. Germline-derived CDR1 and CDR2 are LNHDA and SQIVND (reference sequence). The CDR3 DNA follows: TGTGCCAGTCTGGGACAGGGGTCCTACGAGCAGTACTTC. Protein sequence: CASLGQGSYEQYF.

This clone was counted a single time. The rearrangement joins TRBV2 to TRBJ2-7, with 8 nucleotides matching TRBD2. CDR3 length equals 14 residues. Germline V gene lookup returns CDR1 SNHLY and CDR2 FYNNEI. V was pared by 7 bases and J by 2 bases, with 7 bases of the junction left unmatched. CDR3 nucleotide sequence: TGTGCCAGCACGGGGGACGGGGGGGCCTACGAGCAGTACTTC. It yields the protein CASTGDGGAYEQYF.

V is TRBV9 and J is TRBJ1-6; perhaps TRBD1 as D (5 bases). The V gene's germline CDR1 is SGDLS and CDR2 YYNGEE. V was cut by 4 bases and J by 10 bases, with 12 bases left in between. The CDR3 is made up of 13 amino acids. CDR3 sequence: CASSSGTGSPLHF. CDR3 coding DNA: TGTGCCAGCAGCTCCGGTACAGGATCACCCCTCCACTTT. The entire variable domain, with the rest obtained from reference TRBV9 and TRBJ1-6, is as follows: DSGVTQTPKHLITATGQRVTLRCSPRSGDLSVYWYQQSLDQGLQFLIQYYNGEERAKGNILERFSAQQFPDLHSELNLSSLELGDSALYFCASSSGTGSPLHFGNGTRLTVT.

This clone appeared a few times. J is TRBJ1-2 and V is TRBV3-1 (or the pseudogene TRBV3-2), with TRBD1 matching over 8 bases. V lost 4 bases to trimming and J lost 12 bases; unmatched junction nucleotides: 16. Germline assignment: CDR1 LGHDT and CDR2 YNNKEL (reference sequence). The CDR3 runs to 15 residues. This CDR3 is CASSRVWTGRDPDTF. The CDR3 DNA sequence: TGTGCCAGCAGCCGAGTCTGGACAGGGCGCGACCCCGACACCTTC.

The chain carries TRBV19 and TRBJ1-2; D is unclear. Trimming pared 3 bases from V and 8 bases from J, leaving 13 bases between. The CDR3 runs to 13 residues. The germline V gene encodes CDR1 LNHDA and CDR2 SQIVND (reference sequence). This CDR3 reads CASSIGRDRGYTF. The CDR3 bases are TGTGCCAGTAGTATTGGGCGGGATCGAGGCTACACCTTC.

This rearrangement joins TRBV5-1 to TRBJ2-7; perhaps TRBD1 as D (7 bases). V shed 2 bases and J shed 4 bases, with 19 bases lying between them. There are 16 residues in the CDR3. Germline-derived CDR1 and CDR2 are SGHRS and YFSETQ. The CDR3: CASSLGFEGAGYEQYF. As DNA, the CDR3 is TGCGCCAGCAGCTTAGGGTTTGAGGGGGCGGGATACGAGCAGTACTTC.